Following are 24 T cell receptor beta chains from one sample sequenced in a study of post-analysis software for immune sequencing data. Study findings and constraints: With TRBV5-6, TRBV5-1 and TRBV20-1 included, a handful of TRBV segments were more frequent in patients than in controls.

Unique molecular identifiers had been added to the TCR beta cDNA libraries. A single record per CDR3 protein comes from TCRdb applying MiXCR to the PCR reads. The sample gives 150,000 to 200,000 distinct CDR3 sequences, over 25% of which show up once; approximately 1.5% is in the top ten. For these receptors, no antigen is known. The sample taken for sequencing was blood. These receptors all stem from a girl under 18 with multiple sclerosis.

This clonotype was seen ten or more times. The rearrangement joins TRBV10-3 to TRBJ2-3, with a tentative D call TRBD2 (6 bases). This CDR3 contains 14 residues. CDR1 is ENHRY and CDR2 is SYGVKD in the germline V gene. Trimming pared 3 bases from V and 4 bases from J, leaving 11 bases between. The CDR3 DNA reads as TGTGCCATCAGTGAAAACGGAGGGGCAGATACGCAGTATTTT. It is translated as CAISENGGADTQYF.

The chain has TRBV27 and TRBJ2-1; 7 bases are shared with TRBD2. The CDR3 consists of 15 residues. The V segment lost 7 bases and the J segment 12 bases; nucleotides outside the gene matches: 18. The germline CDR1 and CDR2 sequences are MNHEY and SMNVEV (reference sequence). The CDR3 sequence is CASKALAKGRGGQFF. Here the CDR3 DNA reads TGTGCCAGCAAAGCACTAGCGAAGGGGAGGGGTGGGCAGTTCTTC.

The sample holds many counts of this clonotype. The chain employs TRBV10-3 and TRBJ2-1; TRBD2 aligns across 8 bases. The trim removed 4 bases at V and 5 bases at J, leaving 7 bases unmatched. Germline V gene lookup returns CDR1 ENHRY and CDR2 SYGVKD. The CDR3 length is 15 residues. CDR3 amino acids: CAISVAGIRNNEQFF. In nucleotides, the CDR3 is TGTGCCATCAGTGTAGCGGGAATCCGCAACAATGAGCAGTTCTTC.

In the case of this clonotype: This may arise from a read error, as a much more abundant clone is one base away. The chain combines TRBV7-2 with TRBJ2-3; no clear D. The germline gives CDR1 SGHTA, CDR2 FQGNSA. V lost 2 bases and J 3 bases, leaving 15 bases between the germline ends. This CDR3 has 16 residues. The CDR3 sequence is CTSSLMGPLGTDTQYF. The CDR3 DNA is TGTACCAGCAGCTTAATGGGCCCACTGGGGACAGATACGCAGTATTTT.

In this sample, this clonotype turned up once. CDR3 amino acids: CASSIPGRIYEQYF. CDR3 bases: TGTGCCAGTAGTATTCCAGGACGAATCTACGAGCAGTACTTC. The chain couples TRBV19 to TRBJ2-7; D is ambiguous. The CDR3 extends over 14 amino acids. The germline CDR1 and CDR2 sequences are LNHDA and SQIVND (reference sequence). Between the trimmed V and J ends, which lost 3 bases and 3 bases, there was a span of 12 bases.

This chain links TRBV27 with TRBJ1-2; 7 bases map to TRBD1. This CDR3 has 13 amino acids. Germline CDR1 reads MNHEY; CDR2 reads SMNVEV (reference sequence). The junction had 4 bases not matched to a gene; V was cut back by 6 bases and J by 3 bases. CDR3: CASSRDSYYGYTF. As DNA, the CDR3 is TGTGCCAGCAGCCGGGACAGCTACTATGGCTACACCTTC.

V and J are TRBV6-5 and TRBJ1-2, with unresolved D. This CDR3 is built from 15 residues. The ends were cut back, 6 bases at V and 4 bases at J, with 18 bases in the middle. Germline V gene data show CDR1 as MNHEY and CDR2 as SVGAGI. The CDR3 here is CASRPEEGPIYGYTF. DNA of the CDR3: TGTGCCAGCAGACCCGAGGAGGGCCCCATCTATGGCTACACCTTC.

Many counts were recorded for this clonotype. This chain uses TRBV29-1 with TRBJ2-1; 11 bases map to TRBD2. Germline-derived CDR1 and CDR2 are SQVTM and ANQGSEA. V trimming: 1 base; J trimming: 2 bases; junction bases outside the gene matches: 1. This CDR3 has 15 amino acids. Here the CDR3 reads CSVEGLAGPYNEQFF. The DNA for the CDR3 is TGCAGCGTTGAAGGACTAGCGGGACCCTACAATGAGCAGTTCTTC.

This clonotype was counted at least ten times. V and J are TRBV7-2 and TRBJ2-7; 11 bases line up with TRBD2. CDR3 length: 18 residues. Trimming at V came to 4 bases and at J to 5 bases, leaving 16 bases not matched to a gene. CDR1 is SGHTA, CDR2 FQGNSA, per germline. This CDR3 is CASSSGGTSGLLADEQYF. CDR3 nucleotide sequence: TGTGCCAGCAGCTCAGGAGGGACTAGCGGCCTCCTAGCCGACGAGCAGTACTTC.

This clonotype was counted ten times or more. This chain connects TRBV20-1 to TRBJ2-7; no firm D call. The germline CDR1 and CDR2 sequences are DFQATT and SNEGSKA (reference sequence). There are 12 residues in the CDR3. Trimming cost V 3 bases and J 0 bases, with 6 bases left between them. The DNA for the CDR3 is TGCAGTGCTAGCGGTAGCTCCTACGAGCAGTACTTC. Its protein is CSASGSSYEQYF.

This clonotype was counted ten times or more. The chain employs TRBV27 and TRBJ2-3; perhaps TRBD2 as D (5 bases). There are 16 residues in the CDR3. V was shortened by 0 bases and J by 6 bases, with 16 bases between the two germline ends. Germline V gives CDR1 MNHEY, CDR2 SMNVEV (reference sequence). DNA for the CDR3: TGTGCCAGCAGTTTATCGGGAGATAGGTTTACTGATACGCAGTATTTT. Encoded protein: CASSLSGDRFTDTQYF.

This clonotype turned up a few times. The chain links TRBV20-1 to TRBJ2-7; tentative D call: TRBD1 (6 bases). With 5 bases removed from V and 7 bases from J, the gap between germline ends came to 21 bases. The CDR3 extends over 14 amino acids. In germline, CDR1 is DFQATT, CDR2 SNEGSKA (reference sequence). The CDR3 spells CSAPKPVPGEEQYF. The CDR3 DNA reads as TGCAGTGCTCCAAAACCCGTTCCAGGGGAAGAGCAGTACTTC.

About this clonotype itself: Mismatch with germline at one junction end may stem from a read error. The gene calls are TRBV4-2 and TRBJ1-4; tentatively, D is TRBD1 (5 bases). CDR1 and CDR2 from the germline V gene are LGHNA and YNFKEQ. This CDR3 is 14 amino acids long. The chain's CDR3 is CAGSQDGAAEKLFF. In nucleotides, the CDR3 is TGTGCCGGCAGCCAAGATGGGGCGGCCGAAAAACTGTTTTTT.

Notes on this clonotype: This could be a read error, since a much larger clone is one nucleotide away. The V call is TRBV29-1, the J call TRBJ2-7, with D tentatively TRBD1 (6 bases). V gave up 3 bases and J gave up 6 bases, with 12 bases separating them. CDR3 size: 12 residues. The germline gives CDR1 SQVTM, CDR2 ANQGSEA. CDR3 residues: CSVDGQCGEQYF. DNA of the CDR3: TGCAGCGTTGACGGACAGTGCGGCGAGCAGTACTTC.

This clonotype was detected a few times. The chain joins TRBV12-3 or TRBV12-4 to TRBJ2-1; tentative D call: TRBD1 (5 bases). Trimming removed 10 bases at V and 8 bases at J, with 21 bases between. The CDR3 spans 14 residues. CDR3 in amino acids: CAISAAGFTDEQFF. The DNA for the CDR3 is TGTGCCATCTCGGCCGCAGGGTTCACGGATGAGCAGTTCTTC.

This clonotype is classed as medium-sized (0.01 to 0.1%). This chain connects TRBV7-2 to TRBJ1-5; weak D call: TRBD1 (6 bases). This CDR3 spans 15 amino acids. V lost 3 bases to trimming and J lost 2 bases, with 11 bases between them. Germline V CDR1 and CDR2: SGHTA, FQGNSA. The DNA for the CDR3 is TGTGCCAGCAGCTTTGGGGGGGCTGGCAATCAGCCCCAGCATTTT. Its translation is CASSFGGAGNQPQHF.

The chain combines TRBV12-3 or TRBV12-4 with TRBJ2-7; TRBD1 matches at 7 bases. The CDR3 totals 15 residues. J was trimmed by 2 bases and V by 5 bases; bases with no gene match: 9. As DNA, the CDR3 is TGTGCCAGCAGTGTCCTCCGGGACAGTACCTACGAGCAGTACTTC. This codes for CASSVLRDSTYEQYF.

This clonotype turned up a few times. The rearrangement uses TRBV2 and TRBJ2-7, with D possibly matching TRBD2 (6 bases). From germline, CDR1 is SNHLY and CDR2 FYNNEI. Trimming shortened V by 8 bases and J by 1 base, and 12 bases separated the two germline ends. The CDR3 has 13 amino acids. The CDR3 DNA follows: TGTGCCAGCGCGGAAGGGACTTCCTACGAGCAGTACTTC. This codes for CASAEGTSYEQYF.

This clonotype was picked up a small number of times. This could be a read error, since a much larger clone is one nucleotide away. The chain combines TRBV20-1 with TRBJ2-1; TRBD2 matches at 10 bases. Germline V CDR1 and CDR2: DFQATT, SNEGSKA (reference sequence). The trim removed 6 bases at V and 13 bases at J, leaving 18 bases unmatched. The CDR3 sequence is 15 residues long. The CDR3 sequence is CSASSGSSKWETQFF. Written as DNA, the CDR3 is TGCAGTGCCTCTAGCGGGAGTAGTAAGTGGGAGACCCAGTTCTTC.

This clonotype has ten or more counts. The junction and the germline gene differ at one end; a read error may be behind it. The rearrangement uses TRBV7-3 and TRBJ2-7, with TRBD2 identical over 8 bases. CDR3 length: 15 residues. Germline lookup yields CDR1 SGHTA and CDR2 FQGTGA. CDR3 sequence reads: CASSITSGGSYEQYF. The CDR3 coding sequence is TGTGCCAGCAGCATAACAAGCGGGGGCTCCTACGAGCAGTACTTC.

This clonotype was picked up a small number of times. J is TRBJ1-2 and V is TRBV20-1, with a possible D match to TRBD1 (5 bases). Germline CDR1 reads DFQATT; CDR2 reads SNEGSKA (reference sequence). V lost 2 bases, J lost 5 bases, and 15 bases lay in between. The length of the CDR3 is 14 residues. This CDR3 is CSARPGTLDYGYTF. Here the CDR3 DNA reads TGCAGTGCTAGACCCGGGACCCTCGATTATGGCTACACCTTC.

To note about this clonotype: This clone may be a read error of a much larger clone one base away. Here the CDR3 reads CSARHPGQIHYNEQYF. Written as DNA, the CDR3 is TGCAGTGCTAGACATCCTGGACAGATCCATTACAATGAGCAGTACTTC. The chain joins TRBV20-1 to TRBJ2-1, with D tentatively TRBD1 (6 bases). Matching the DNA end better, TRBJ2-7 makes the J call doubtful. This CDR3 spans 16 amino acids. The V gene's germline CDR1 is DFQATT and CDR2 SNEGSKA (reference sequence).

This clonotype was seen only a few times. The chain carries TRBV7-2 and TRBJ2-7; tentatively, D is TRBD1 or TRBD2 (5 bases each). Germline CDR1 is SGHTA and CDR2 is FQGNSA. There are 13 residues in the CDR3. Trimming shortened V by 3 bases and J by 11 bases, and 17 bases separated the two germline ends. CDR3 sequence reads: CASSFPGTPREYF. CDR3 sequence (DNA): TGTGCCAGCAGCTTCCCCGGGACCCCAAGGGAGTACTTC.

This clonotype showed up just a few times. A much larger clone differs from this one at a single base, so this may be a read error. The chain has TRBV4-1 and TRBJ1-2; D gene uncertain. Germline CDR1 and CDR2: MGHRA and YSYEKL. The CDR3 totals 15 residues. Here the CDR3 reads CASSQDPPGLYGHTF. In DNA, the CDR3 is TGCGCCAGCAGCCAAGATCCCCCGGGTCTCTATGGCCACACCTTC.